Given below is one T cell receptor beta chain in context. This specimen comes from a study of blood T cell repertoires in COVID-19. About the study: The cDNA or gDNA used as material had been derived from T cells, B-cell-depleted T cells, or PBMCs.

In the original processing: Cell counts per sample came from amplifying reference gene primers. Assay used: immunoSEQ multiplex PCR; TCRdb lists only in-frame clones, some missing. D and trimming come from the DNA, and the V and J calls and clone size come from that table. Among about 150,000 clones, 60% to 85% were seen once, and the ten largest hold under 2%. After removal of 1 base from V and 5 bases from J, the junction contained 3 bases not matched to a gene. In germline, CDR1 is SGHRS, CDR2 YFSETQ. The CDR3 totals 14 residues. Sequencing used peripheral blood. V is TRBV5-1 and J is TRBJ2-7; 10 nucleotides align to TRBD1. This clonotype was obtained from a man aged 80 or over with acute or convalescent COVID-19. Here the CDR3 DNA reads TGCGCCAGCAGCTTGAGACAGGGGGCAGACGAGCAGTACTTC. Its protein product is CASSLRQGADEQYF. Looking up the rest from reference TRBV5-1 and TRBJ2-7 gives the full variable domain: KAGVTQTPRYLIKTRGQQVTLSCSPISGHRSVSWYQQTPGQGLQFLFEYFSETQRNKGNFPGRFSGRQFSNSRSEMNVSTLELGDSALYLCASSLRQGADEQYFGPGTRLTVT.